This T cell receptor beta chain came from a study of blood T cell repertoires in COVID-19. Overall study context: COVID-19 samples, acute and convalescent, were from the United States, Italy and Spain. In each case, the material was cDNA or gDNA derived from T cells, B-cell-depleted T cells, or PBMCs.

The data were produced by immunoSEQ multiplex PCR, yet TCRdb's version contains in-frame clones alone and is incomplete. The sample holds about 110,000 clones, 81% seen once. The specimen was peripheral blood. The source is a woman between 70 and 85 years old with acute or convalescent COVID-19.

The CDR3 spells CASSVSPGLAGREQFF. CDR3 sequence (DNA): TGTGCCAGCAGCGTTTCCCCGGGACTAGCGGGAAGGGAGCAGTTCTTC. The chain combines TRBV9 with TRBJ2-1; 13 bases align to TRBD2. V was pared by 2 bases and J by 10 bases, with 9 bases of the junction left unmatched. The length of the CDR3 is 16 residues. The germline V gene encodes CDR1 SGDLS and CDR2 YYNGEE. The whole variable domain, filled in from reference TRBV9 and TRBJ2-1, reads DSGVTQTPKHLITATGQRVTLRCSPRSGDLSVYWYQQSLDQGLQFLIQYYNGEERAKGNILERFSAQQFPDLHSELNLSSLELGDSALYFCASSVSPGLAGREQFFGPGTRLTVL.